These 22 T cell receptor beta chains came from one sample sequenced in a study of T-cell memory formation after mild COVID-19. TCRdb ran MiXCR on the 5' RACE reads and lists one entry per CDR3 protein. The sample contains over 120,000 distinct CDR3 sequences, under 30% of which appear only once. The specimen sequenced was PBMCs or a T cell subset sorted from them (not recorded which). The receptors shown here come from an adult woman who had mild COVID-19 (a few samples of this study predate the infection). Cell type and time point are not known.

This rearrangement joins TRBV5-4 to TRBJ2-1; a possible D gene is TRBD2 (5 bases). Per germline, CDR1 SGHNT and CDR2 YYREEE (reference sequence). V gave up 6 bases and J gave up 7 bases, with 14 bases separating them. The CDR3 extends over 13 amino acids. CDR3 DNA: TGTGCCAGCACCCCCCCGACGGGGAATGAGCAGTTCTTC. Amino acids: CASTPPTGNEQFF.

Only a few counts were recorded for this clonotype. V gene TRBV27 combines with J gene TRBJ2-2; 7 bases align to TRBD1. The J segment lost 10 bases and the V segment lost 0 bases, leaving 2 bases of the junction unmatched. The germline V gene encodes CDR1 MNHEY and CDR2 SMNVEV (reference sequence). The length of the CDR3 is 13 residues. CDR3 DNA sequence: TGTGCCAGCAGTTTATCAACAGGGGAGGAGCTGTTTTTT. It yields the protein CASSLSTGEELFF.

The chain has TRBV12-3 or TRBV12-4 and TRBJ1-1; D is unclear. This CDR3 region has 13 residues. V lost 6 bases and J 1 base, leaving 9 bases between the germline ends. Here the CDR3 reads CASSPEGNTEAFF. CDR3 in DNA: TGTGCCAGCAGCCCTGAGGGGAACACTGAAGCTTTCTTT.

This chain connects TRBV25-1 to TRBJ2-5, with a tentative D call TRBD1 (5 bases). Deletions cut 4 bases from V and 4 bases from J, with 13 bases between. The CDR3 has 14 amino acids. CDR1 MGHDK and CDR2 SYGVNS come from the germline V gene. CDR3 residues: CASSAPGFGETQYF. Written as DNA, the CDR3 is TGTGCCAGCAGTGCTCCAGGGTTTGGAGAGACCCAGTACTTC.

V usage is TRBV7-9 and J usage is TRBJ1-2; 10 positions match TRBD1. The J segment lost 8 bases and the V segment lost 1 base, leaving 4 bases of the junction unmatched. CDR1 and CDR2 from the germline V gene are SEHNR and FQNEAQ (reference sequence). The CDR3 is made up of 14 amino acids. The CDR3 protein is CASSLGQGAEGYTF. CDR3 bases: TGTGCCAGCAGCTTAGGACAGGGGGCGGAAGGCTACACCTTC.

This chain links TRBV7-9 with TRBJ1-1; D gene unclear. The CDR3 is made up of 12 amino acids. Germline V gene data show CDR1 as SEHNR and CDR2 as FQNEAQ (reference sequence). Trimming removed 5 bases from V and 5 bases from J, with 9 bases in between. This CDR3 is CASSRADTEAFF. The DNA of the CDR3 is TGTGCCAGCAGCAGGGCGGATACTGAAGCTTTCTTT.

This clonotype was counted between two and nine times. The chain joins TRBV5-1 to TRBJ2-2; D unresolved. Germline CDR1 and CDR2: SGHRS and YFSETQ. The CDR3 is 11 residues long. The V and J ends lost 6 bases and 4 bases respectively, with 4 bases between them. The CDR3 protein is CASTGTGELFF. CDR3 coding DNA: TGCGCCAGCACTGGCACCGGGGAGCTGTTTTTT.

This clonotype was seen a handful of times. The V gene is TRBV7-9, the J gene TRBJ2-3; the D gene is possibly TRBD2 (6 bases). Trimming cost V 1 base and J 4 bases, with 15 bases left between them. The CDR3 covers 16 residues. Germline lookup yields CDR1 SEHNR and CDR2 FQNEAQ (reference sequence). The CDR3 DNA is TGTGCCAGCAGCTTAGGGGGACTGTATGGTCCAGATACGCAGTATTTT. Residues: CASSLGGLYGPDTQYF.

V gene TRBV20-1 combines with J gene TRBJ2-5; 8 bases line up with TRBD2. Germline CDR1 is DFQATT and CDR2 is SNEGSKA (reference sequence). The CDR3 totals 15 residues. The trim removed 2 bases at V and 0 bases at J, leaving 5 bases unmatched. The CDR3 region is CSARRAGGYQETQYF. The CDR3 DNA sequence: TGCAGTGCTAGAAGGGCGGGAGGATACCAAGAGACCCAGTACTTC.

The chain recombines TRBV11-2 with TRBJ2-1; 10 positions match TRBD2. V shed 4 bases, J shed 5 bases, and the junction held 8 bases outside the gene matches. Germline values: CDR1 SGHAT, CDR2 FQNNGV. This CDR3 is 16 amino acids long. The CDR3 region has the DNA TGTGCCAGCAGCTCCCTAGCGGGGGCCCAGAACAATGAGCAGTTCTTC. Translated, it gives CASSSLAGAQNNEQFF.

V is TRBV4-1 and J is TRBJ1-2; D is unclear. Looked up from germline, CDR1 is MGHRA and CDR2 is YSYEKL. CDR3 length equals 13 residues. With 1 base removed from V and 4 bases from J, the gap between germline ends came to 7 bases. As DNA, the CDR3 is TGCGCCAGCAGCCAAGCCGACACCTATGGCTACACCTTC. Its translation is CASSQADTYGYTF.

The genes are TRBV7-9 and TRBJ1-1; tentative D call: TRBD1 (5 bases). Trimming removed 1 base from V and 0 bases from J, with 12 bases in between. Germline V CDR1 and CDR2: SEHNR, FQNEAQ (reference sequence). CDR3 size: 16 residues. The chain's CDR3 is CASSLVVGVLNTEAFF. The CDR3 DNA follows: TGTGCCAGCAGCTTAGTTGTGGGGGTCCTGAACACTGAAGCTTTCTTT. The full variable domain, with the rest looked up from reference TRBV7-9 and TRBJ1-1, is DTGVSQNPRHKITKRGQNVTFRCDPISEHNRLYWYRQTLGQGPEFLTYFQNEAQLEKSRLLSDRFSAERPKGSFSTLEIQRTEQGDSAMYLCASSLVVGVLNTEAFFGQGTRLTVV.

The chain is built from TRBV6-1 and TRBJ2-1; 11 bases line up with TRBD1. V was clipped by 2 bases and J by 3 bases; unmatched bases: 3. Germline V gives CDR1 MNHNS, CDR2 SASEGT. The CDR3 has 16 residues. The CDR3 region is CASSEPGQGVYNEQFF. The CDR3, as DNA: TGTGCCAGCAGTGAACCGGGACAGGGGGTCTACAATGAGCAGTTCTTC.

A few counts support this clonotype. The chain links TRBV29-1 to TRBJ2-1; 10 bases map to TRBD2. The CDR3 is 15 residues long. V was pared by 3 bases and J by 6 bases, with 8 bases of the junction left unmatched. Germline CDR1 reads SQVTM; CDR2 reads ANQGSEA. The CDR3 DNA reads TGCAGCGTTGAGGTCACTAGCGGGATTGGCAATGAGCAGTTCTTC. Translation: CSVEVTSGIGNEQFF.

CDR3 sequence reads: CASSALYTDTQYF. CDR3 DNA sequence: TGTGCCAGCAGCGCCCTTTACACAGATACGCAGTATTTT. The chain couples TRBV9 to TRBJ2-3; D is unresolved. The CDR3 totals 13 residues. Germline CDR1 reads SGDLS; CDR2 reads YYNGEE. Trimming removed 3 bases from V and 2 bases from J, with 7 bases in between.

This clonotype was seen a few times. The chain links TRBV29-1 to TRBJ2-7; 7 bases align to TRBD1. CDR1 and CDR2 (germline): SQVTM, ANQGSEA. This CDR3 is 13 amino acids long. V trimming: 5 bases; J trimming: 5 bases; junction bases outside the gene matches: 9. The CDR3 DNA reads TGCAGCGTTCCTAGACAGGGTGGAAACGAGCAGTACTTC. The encoded protein is CSVPRQGGNEQYF.

V and J are TRBV6-5 and TRBJ1-4; tentatively, D is TRBD1 (5 bases). With 6 bases removed from V and 6 bases from J, the gap between germline ends came to 11 bases. CDR1 and CDR2 (germline): MNHEY, SVGAGI. CDR3 length: 13 residues. The CDR3 reads CASSDGTDEKLFF. As DNA, the CDR3 is TGTGCCAGCAGCGATGGGACGGATGAAAAACTGTTTTTT.

The chain recombines TRBV18 with TRBJ2-3; no clear D. The CDR3 is 18 residues long. Germline assignment: CDR1 KGHSH and CDR2 LQKENI. V gave up 3 bases and J gave up 0 bases, with 19 bases separating them. CDR3: CASSPPLNIQDSTDTQYF. The CDR3, as DNA: TGTGCCAGCTCACCTCCTTTAAACATCCAAGACAGCACAGATACGCAGTATTTT.

The genes are TRBV5-1 and TRBJ2-1; D remains unclear. The CDR3 extends over 14 amino acids. Germline CDR1 is SGHRS and CDR2 is YFSETQ. V was pared by 0 bases and J by 7 bases, with 11 bases between. The CDR3 spells CASSLAPDGNEQFF. CDR3 DNA: TGCGCCAGCAGCTTGGCCCCGGACGGGAATGAGCAGTTCTTC.

This clonotype was seen only a few times. The V and J genes are TRBV5-5 and TRBJ2-1; 9 nucleotides match TRBD1. V gave up 3 bases and J gave up 8 bases; unmatched junction bases: 6. The CDR3 covers 14 residues. CDR1 SGHKS and CDR2 YYEKEE come from the germline V gene (reference sequence). CDR3 region: CASSWGQGADEQFF. DNA of the CDR3: TGTGCCAGCAGCTGGGGACAGGGTGCAGATGAGCAGTTCTTC.

The chain joins TRBV24-1 to TRBJ2-5; 9 bases line up with TRBD1. The CDR3 extends over 17 amino acids. The V and J ends lost 3 bases and 4 bases, in that order; junction bases with no gene match: 11. CDR1 and CDR2 from the germline V gene are KGHDR and SFDVKD. CDR3 nucleotide sequence: TGTGCCACCAGTGATCGATCCCGGACAGGGGCTCGAGAGACCCAGTACTTC. It specifies CATSDRSRTGARETQYF.

This clonotype was seen a handful of times. The chain couples TRBV20-1 to TRBJ1-1; TRBD1 might be the D (5 bases). The CDR3 totals 12 residues. CDR1 is DFQATT, CDR2 SNEGSKA, per germline (reference sequence). Between the trimmed V and J ends, which lost 3 bases and 11 bases, there was a span of 16 bases. The CDR3 region has the DNA TGCAGTGCTAGCGCGGGACGGCTGTGGGCTTTCTTT. Translated: CSASAGRLWAFF.